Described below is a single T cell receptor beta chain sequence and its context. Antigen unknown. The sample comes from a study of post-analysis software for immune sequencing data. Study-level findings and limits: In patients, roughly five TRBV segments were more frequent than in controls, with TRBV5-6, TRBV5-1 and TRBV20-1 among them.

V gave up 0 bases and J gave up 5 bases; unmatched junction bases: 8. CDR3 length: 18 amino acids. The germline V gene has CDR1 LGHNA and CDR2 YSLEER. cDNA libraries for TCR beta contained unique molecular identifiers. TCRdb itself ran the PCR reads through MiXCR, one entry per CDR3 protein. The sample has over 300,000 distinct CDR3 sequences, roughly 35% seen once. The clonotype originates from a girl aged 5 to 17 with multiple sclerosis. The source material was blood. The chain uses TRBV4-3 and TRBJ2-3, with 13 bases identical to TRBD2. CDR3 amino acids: CASSQDFRLAGGRDTQYF. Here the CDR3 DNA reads TGCGCCAGCAGCCAAGATTTCAGACTAGCGGGGGGCAGAGATACGCAGTATTTT.